Each of the 25 T cell receptor beta chains below was sequenced from the same sample in a study of blood T cell repertoires in COVID-19. Produced via immunoSEQ multiplex PCR; TCRdb's table is partial and in-frame only. The table includes tens of thousands of clones, nearly 90% detected once. Sample: peripheral blood. The receptors were sampled from a man between 65 and 85 years old with acute or convalescent COVID-19.

The chain joins TRBV7-9 to TRBJ2-1; TRBD1 matches 9 bases. The junction had 9 bases not matched to a gene; V was cut back by 0 bases and J by 0 bases. Germline values: CDR1 SEHNR, CDR2 FQNEAQ (reference sequence). CDR3 length: 19 residues. The DNA of the CDR3 is TGTGCCAGCAGCTTAGCTCGCAGGGACAGGGTTAACTCCTACAATGAGCAGTTCTTC. Amino acids: CASSLARRDRVNSYNEQFF.

The chain links TRBV19 to TRBJ2-2, with 14 bases fitting TRBD2. V shed 6 bases, J shed 4 bases, and the junction held 1 base outside the gene matches. Germline-derived CDR1 and CDR2 are LNHDA and SQIVND (reference sequence). CDR3 length equals 15 residues. The CDR3 loop is CASRGLAGVTGELFF. CDR3 bases: TGTGCCAGTAGGGGACTAGCGGGGGTCACCGGGGAGCTGTTTTTT.

This chain connects TRBV4-3 to TRBJ2-3; 8 bases align to TRBD2. The CDR3 has 16 residues. Germline values: CDR1 LGHNA, CDR2 YSLEER. Trimming at V came to 2 bases and at J to 3 bases, leaving 7 bases not matched to a gene. In DNA form, the CDR3 reads TGCGCCAGCAGCCAACAACTGCCGGGGGGGACAGATACGCAGTATTTT. It codes for CASSQQLPGGTDTQYF.

V gene TRBV6-5 combines with J gene TRBJ2-7; 8 bases fit TRBD1. The CDR3 extends over 14 amino acids. Trimming at V came to 5 bases and at J to 6 bases, leaving 9 bases not matched to a gene. Germline V gene sequence: CDR1 MNHEY, CDR2 SVGAGI. CDR3: CASSPRTGSGEQYF. Written as DNA, the CDR3 is TGTGCCAGCAGTCCCCGGACAGGGTCGGGCGAGCAGTACTTC.

The genes are TRBV4-2 and TRBJ1-2, with D tentatively TRBD1 (6 bases). V lost 3 bases and J 1 base, leaving 12 bases between the germline ends. Germline V gene data show CDR1 as LGHNA and CDR2 as YNFKEQ. The CDR3 totals 15 residues. The CDR3 is CASSQSDSYNYGYTF. In nucleotides, the CDR3 is TGTGCCAGCAGCCAGTCGGACAGTTATAACTATGGCTACACCTTC.

This chain links TRBV11-2 with TRBJ2-7; possible D gene TRBD1, 6 bases. This CDR3 has 15 amino acids. Trimming stripped 2 bases from V and 4 bases from J, with 15 bases between. Germline CDR1 reads SGHAT; CDR2 reads FQNNGV. CDR3 region: CASSLSNRVLYEQYF. DNA of the CDR3: TGTGCCAGCAGCTTATCTAACAGGGTCCTTTACGAGCAGTACTTC.

The V gene is TRBV12-3 or TRBV12-4, the J gene TRBJ1-2; D is unresolved. The germline V and J ends were trimmed by 0 bases and 7 bases, with 9 bases remaining between them. The CDR3 contains 13 residues. CDR3 sequence reads: CASSLALAVGYTF. DNA for the CDR3: TGTGCCAGCAGTTTAGCGCTTGCGGTTGGCTACACCTTC.

The V call is TRBV2, the J call TRBJ1-1; 8 bases fit TRBD1. Losses at the gene ends were 2 bases for V and 0 bases for J; bases not matched to a gene: 5. CDR1 and CDR2 (germline): SNHLY, FYNNEI. The CDR3 is 16 amino acids. The CDR3 DNA is TGTGCCAGCAGTGAAACAGGGGGAACCATGAACACTGAAGCTTTCTTT. Protein sequence: CASSETGGTMNTEAFF.

The chain couples TRBV4-3 to TRBJ2-7; 10 nucleotides match TRBD1. CDR1 and CDR2 (germline): LGHNA, YSLEER. The V gene end was trimmed by 3 bases and the J gene end by 4 bases; junction bases not matched to a gene: 3. The CDR3 is 14 residues long. The CDR3 loop reads CASSQRDRGYEQYF. The CDR3 DNA reads TGCGCCAGCAGCCAGCGGGACAGGGGTTACGAGCAGTACTTC.

The chain carries TRBV5-5 and TRBJ2-3, with 7 bases lining up with TRBD1. CDR1 is SGHKS and CDR2 is YYEKEE in the germline V gene (reference sequence). The junction had 7 bases not matched to a gene; V was cut back by 2 bases and J by 4 bases. The CDR3 consists of 15 residues. CDR3 protein: CASSLNRGAADTQYF. CDR3 in DNA: TGTGCCAGCAGCTTAAACAGGGGAGCGGCAGATACGCAGTATTTT.

This rearrangement joins TRBV7-6 to TRBJ1-1, with 9 bases identical to TRBD1. V shed 5 bases, J shed 5 bases, and the junction held 6 bases outside the gene matches. The CDR3 runs 14 residues. Germline-derived CDR1 and CDR2 are SGHVS and FNYEAQ. DNA of the CDR3: TGTGCCAGCAGCACTAACAGGGGGCATACTGAAGCTTTCTTT. Its protein product is CASSTNRGHTEAFF.

The CDR3 loop reads CATSRTSGRGTGELFF. The CDR3 DNA sequence: TGTGCCACCAGCAGGACTAGCGGGAGGGGCACCGGGGAGCTGTTTTTT. The chain uses TRBV15 and TRBJ2-2; 14 positions agree with TRBD2. V lost 3 bases and J lost 4; bases outside the gene matches: 1. Germline assignment: CDR1 LNHNV and CDR2 YYDKDF (reference sequence). The CDR3 covers 16 residues. Combining the CDR3 with reference TRBV15 and TRBJ2-2 gives the whole variable domain DAMVIQNPRYQVTQFGKPVTLSCSQTLNHNVMYWYQQKSSQAPKLLFHYYDKDFNNEADTPDNFQSRRPNTSFCFLDIRSPGLGDTAMYLCATSRTSGRGTGELFFGEGSRLTVL.

V gene TRBV5-4 combines with J gene TRBJ2-7; D may be TRBD2 (5 bases). This CDR3 region has 15 residues. The germline V gene has CDR1 SGHNT and CDR2 YYREEE (reference sequence). V was clipped by 0 bases and J by 0 bases, with 10 bases between them. Here the CDR3 reads CASSLETGSSYEQYF. The CDR3 coding sequence is TGTGCCAGCAGCTTGGAGACGGGGAGCTCCTACGAGCAGTACTTC.

Remarks on this clone: An end of the junction does not agree with germline; a read error may underlie this. This chain connects TRBV20-1 to TRBJ1-6; D uncertain. Germline loops: CDR1 DFQATT, CDR2 SNEGSKA (reference sequence). The CDR3 totals 11 residues. The CDR3 here is CSARHRGGVLF. The DNA for the CDR3 is TGCAGTGCTAGACACCGGGGAGGCGTACTTTTT.

V usage is TRBV30 and J usage is TRBJ1-2; no definite D call. The length of the CDR3 is 14 residues. V was cut by 1 base and J by 3 bases, with 12 bases left in between. CDR1 GTSNPN and CDR2 SVGIG come from the germline V gene (reference sequence). CDR3 nucleotide sequence: TGTGCCTGGAGTGGCGGAACCTGGGACTATGGCTACACCTTC. The encoded protein is CAWSGGTWDYGYTF.

This chain joins TRBV6-5 and TRBJ1-1, with 7 bases aligning to TRBD1. This CDR3 has 15 amino acids. The trim removed 0 bases at V and 4 bases at J, leaving 5 bases unmatched. From germline, CDR1 is MNHEY and CDR2 SVGAGI. The CDR3 region is CASSYSAGGGTEAFF. The DNA of the CDR3 is TGTGCCAGCAGTTACTCTGCAGGGGGAGGCACTGAAGCTTTCTTT.

V usage is TRBV19 and J usage is TRBJ2-2, with 11 nucleotides matching TRBD2. J was trimmed by 5 bases and V by 7 bases; bases with no gene match: 18. CDR1 and CDR2 (germline): LNHDA, SQIVND (reference sequence). The CDR3 loop spans 19 amino acids. The CDR3 DNA follows: TGTGCCAGTACCTCCGATTGGACTAGCGGGTCGGGGCTAACCGGGGAGCTGTTTTTT. Translating it yields CASTSDWTSGSGLTGELFF.

This clone came up once. As DNA, the CDR3 is TGTGCCAGCAGCTTAGTTACGGGGACAGTTAATCAGCCCCAGCATTTT. This encodes CASSLVTGTVNQPQHF. The chain carries TRBV11-2 and TRBJ1-5; 7 bases map to TRBD1. Germline lookup yields CDR1 SGHAT and CDR2 FQNNGV. Trimming took 1 base from V and 4 from J; bases not matched to a gene: 7. The CDR3 has 16 amino acids. Variable domain in full (rest from reference TRBV11-2 and TRBJ1-5): EAGVAQSPRYKIIEKRQSVAFWCNPISGHATLYWYQQILGQGPKLLIQFQNNGVVDDSQLPKDRFSAERLKGVDSTLKIQPAKLEDSAVYLCASSLVTGTVNQPQHFGDGTRLSIL.

The chain combines TRBV2 with TRBJ1-2; no reliable D call. V lost 2 bases and J lost 0, with 13 bases in between. CDR1 and CDR2 (germline): SNHLY, FYNNEI. The CDR3 length is 16 residues. The CDR3 region has the DNA TGTGCCAGCAGTGAAACCAGGCGCAGTTCTAACTATGGCTACACCTTC. Protein sequence: CASSETRRSSNYGYTF.

This chain connects TRBV28 to TRBJ1-1; D is perhaps TRBD1 (6 bases). V shed 6 bases and J shed 1 base, with 18 bases lying between them. The CDR3 contains 16 residues. The germline gives CDR1 MDHEN, CDR2 SYDVKM. CDR3 DNA: TGTGCCAGCAGCCCGGGCGGGGGCGGTCGGAACACTGAAGCTTTCTTT. It codes for CASSPGGGGRNTEAFF. Filled out from reference TRBV28 and TRBJ1-1, the complete variable domain reads DVKVTQSSRYLVKRTGEKVFLECVQDMDHENMFWYRQDPGLGLRLIYFSYDVKMKEKGDIPEGYSVSREKKERFSLILESASTNQTSMYLCASSPGGGGRNTEAFFGQGTRLTVV.

The chain is built from TRBV7-9 and TRBJ1-2; D uncertain. Germline V lookup: CDR1 SEHNR, CDR2 FQNEAQ (reference sequence). The CDR3 runs 14 residues. V was pared by 0 bases and J by 4 bases, with 9 bases between. The CDR3 DNA reads TGTGCCAGCAGCTTAGCTTCCGGTGGCTATGGCTACACCTTC. It yields the protein CASSLASGGYGYTF. The full variable domain, with the rest looked up from reference TRBV7-9 and TRBJ1-2, is DTGVSQNPRHKITKRGQNVTFRCDPISEHNRLYWYRQTLGQGPEFLTYFQNEAQLEKSRLLSDRFSAERPKGSFSTLEIQRTEQGDSAMYLCASSLASGGYGYTFGSGTRLTVV.

CDR3 loop: CAWSVPRGGQPQHF. CDR3 nucleotide sequence: TGTGCCTGGAGTGTACCAAGGGGGGGTCAGCCCCAGCATTTT. The chain employs TRBV30 and TRBJ1-5; possibly TRBD1 for D (6 bases). The CDR3 is 14 amino acids. Trimming took 0 bases from V and 6 from J, leaving 12 bases between them. Germline V gene lookup returns CDR1 GTSNPN and CDR2 SVGIG (reference sequence). Together with reference TRBV30 and TRBJ1-5, the CDR3 gives the full variable domain: SQTIHQWPATLVQPVGSPLSLECTVEGTSNPNLYWYRQAAGRGLQLLFYSVGIGQISSEVPQNLSASRPQDRQFILSSKKLLLSDSGFYLCAWSVPRGGQPQHFGDGTRLSIL.

The V and J genes are TRBV29-1 and TRBJ1-2; D not certain. Per germline, CDR1 SQVTM and CDR2 ANQGSEA. The CDR3 length is 12 residues. Trimming removed 8 bases at V and 4 bases at J, with 14 bases between. CDR3 in DNA: TGCAGCACTGACACCTTGAGCTATGGCTACACCTTC. Translated: CSTDTLSYGYTF.

The genes are TRBV19 and TRBJ2-5, with 9 bases identical to TRBD2. Germline V gives CDR1 LNHDA, CDR2 SQIVND (reference sequence). V shed 7 bases and J 1 base; nucleotides not matched to a gene: 7. CDR3 length: 15 residues. The CDR3 reads CASKRTSVSQETQYF. CDR3 in DNA: TGTGCCAGTAAACGGACTAGCGTCTCCCAAGAGACCCAGTACTTC.

The chain recombines TRBV10-1 with TRBJ1-5; D not certain. The CDR3 extends over 14 amino acids. CDR1 is WNHNN and CDR2 is SYGVQD in the germline V gene (reference sequence). The V end was cut by 8 bases, the J end by 3 bases, with 14 bases between. CDR3 residues: CASLKPGDNQPQHF. CDR3 sequence (DNA): TGCGCCAGCCTGAAACCCGGAGACAATCAGCCCCAGCATTTT.